Below are 28 T cell receptor beta chains sequenced from a single sample in a study of radiotherapy plus CTLA-4 blockade in lung cancer. TCRdb's table, derived via immunoSEQ multiplex PCR, lists solely in-frame clones and lacks some. Of over 75,000 clones in the sample, 80% to 90% were seen once. This material consisted of peripheral blood, taken from a patient treated with radiotherapy plus ipilimumab. These receptors all come from a human donor with non-small cell lung cancer who had stable disease on radiotherapy plus ipilimumab.

J is TRBJ2-7 and V is TRBV5-1, with TRBD2 identical over 8 bases. The CDR3 contains 15 residues. The V gene end was trimmed by 3 bases and the J gene end by 6 bases; junction bases not matched to a gene: 11. Germline loops: CDR1 SGHRS, CDR2 YFSETQ. In nucleotides, the CDR3 is TGCGCCAGCAGCTCCTTCGGGAGGGCAAGTTTCGAGCAGTACTTC. Its translation is CASSSFGRASFEQYF.

The chain uses TRBV7-6 and TRBJ2-7; TRBD2 agrees at 13 bases. The V gene's germline CDR1 is SGHVS and CDR2 FNYEAQ. This CDR3 has 16 amino acids. V shed 3 bases, J shed 2 bases, and the junction held 4 bases outside the gene matches. The CDR3 sequence: CASSLGGTSGAYEQYF. The CDR3 DNA follows: TGTGCCAGCAGCTTGGGAGGGACTAGCGGGGCCTACGAGCAGTACTTC.

The J gene is TRBJ1-5, the V gene TRBV9; tentative D call: TRBD1 (6 bases). CDR3 size: 15 residues. V was clipped by 3 bases and J by 5 bases, with 15 bases between them. Germline CDR1 and CDR2: SGDLS and YYNGEE. The CDR3 region is CASSATQGLDQPQHF. The CDR3, as DNA: TGTGCCAGCAGCGCCACACAGGGATTGGATCAGCCCCAGCATTTT.

This clone showed up just a few times. The rearrangement joins TRBV6-6 to TRBJ1-2; D is perhaps TRBD1 (6 bases). This CDR3 contains 13 residues. The germline gives CDR1 MNHNY, CDR2 SVGAGI (reference sequence). V lost 5 bases and J 4 bases, leaving 11 bases between the germline ends. The CDR3 DNA follows: TGTGCCAGCAGTGGGACAAATGCCTATGGCTACACCTTC. This codes for CASSGTNAYGYTF.

V and J are TRBV2 and TRBJ1-1; 8 bases match TRBD1. The CDR3 runs to 12 residues. The V gene end was trimmed by 10 bases and the J gene end by 4 bases; junction bases not matched to a gene: 5. CDR1 is SNHLY and CDR2 is FYNNEI in the germline V gene. The CDR3 DNA reads as TGTGCCAACGAAACAGGGGGCACTGAAGCTTTCTTT. This sequence encodes CANETGGTEAFF.

The chain carries TRBV10-1 and TRBJ1-1; D is unresolved. The CDR3 consists of 14 residues. CDR1 and CDR2 from the germline V gene are WNHNN and SYGVQD (reference sequence). Trimming took 2 bases from V and 1 from J, leaving 8 bases between them. The CDR3 here is CASSEGLRNTEAFF. The CDR3 DNA reads TGCGCCAGCAGTGAGGGACTGAGGAACACTGAAGCTTTCTTT.

The genes are TRBV18 and TRBJ2-7; the D is unclear. The germline CDR1 and CDR2 sequences are KGHSH and LQKENI. V was cut by 0 bases and J by 2 bases, with 8 bases left in between. This CDR3 is 14 amino acids long. As DNA, the CDR3 is TGTGCCAGCTCACCACCGGCGGTCACCTACGAGCAGTACTTC. Its protein product is CASSPPAVTYEQYF.

The sample holds a few counts of this clone. The rearrangement links TRBV7-9 to TRBJ1-1; 7 bases are a match to TRBD1. The CDR3 has 14 residues. V gave up 5 bases and J gave up 1 base; unmatched junction bases: 4. Germline lookup yields CDR1 SEHNR and CDR2 FQNEAQ (reference sequence). The chain's CDR3 is CASSRGGPNTEAFF. Here the CDR3 DNA reads TGTGCCAGCAGCCGAGGGGGCCCGAACACTGAAGCTTTCTTT. Together with reference TRBV7-9 and TRBJ1-1, the CDR3 gives the full variable domain: DTGVSQNPRHKITKRGQNVTFRCDPISEHNRLYWYRQTLGQGPEFLTYFQNEAQLEKSRLLSDRFSAERPKGSFSTLEIQRTEQGDSAMYLCASSRGGPNTEAFFGQGTRLTVV.

This chain links TRBV2 with TRBJ2-5; weak D call: TRBD2 (6 bases). With 8 bases removed from V and 0 bases from J, the gap between germline ends came to 10 bases. Germline V lookup: CDR1 SNHLY, CDR2 FYNNEI. This CDR3 has 13 residues. The CDR3 DNA sequence: TGTGCCAGCGGGGGACTGAACCAAGAGACCCAGTACTTC. It is translated as CASGGLNQETQYF.

The chain employs TRBV5-5 and TRBJ2-7; D unresolved. The CDR3 spans 14 residues. Germline-derived CDR1 and CDR2 are SGHKS and YYEKEE (reference sequence). Trimming shortened V by 2 bases and J by 2 bases, and 11 bases separated the two germline ends. The CDR3 is CASSLPHRAYEQYF. The CDR3 DNA reads TGTGCCAGCAGCTTACCTCACCGGGCCTACGAGCAGTACTTC.

The V gene is TRBV7-8, the J gene TRBJ2-3; TRBD2 might be the D (5 bases). Per germline, CDR1 SGHVS and CDR2 FQNEAQ. The CDR3 totals 13 residues. Between the trimmed V and J ends, which lost 1 base and 11 bases, there was a span of 13 bases. Here the CDR3 reads CASSLVRGEGQYF. The CDR3 DNA reads as TGTGCCAGCAGCTTAGTTCGGGGAGAGGGGCAGTATTTT.

The rearrangement joins TRBV7-8 to TRBJ2-7, with 8 bases matching TRBD1. CDR3 length equals 16 residues. The V gene's germline CDR1 is SGHVS and CDR2 FQNEAQ. The junction had 11 bases not matched to a gene; V was cut back by 5 bases and J by 2 bases. DNA for the CDR3: TGTGCCAGCAGCGCCAACACCGGGACAGGCACCTACGAGCAGTACTTC. It specifies CASSANTGTGTYEQYF. Combining the CDR3 with reference TRBV7-8 and TRBJ2-7 gives the whole variable domain GAGVSQSPRYKVAKRGQDVALRCDPISGHVSLFWYQQALGQGPEFLTYFQNEAQLDKSGLPSDRFFAERPEGSVSTLKIQRTQQEDSAVYLCASSANTGTGTYEQYFGPGTRLTVT.

This clone appeared a single time. This rearrangement joins TRBV7-6 to TRBJ1-2; tentative D call: TRBD1 (5 bases). Trimming removed 5 bases from V and 8 bases from J, with 15 bases in between. Germline CDR1 is SGHVS and CDR2 is FNYEAQ. The CDR3 is 13 residues long. The chain's CDR3 is CASSASQGGGYTF. The DNA of the CDR3 is TGTGCCAGCAGCGCCTCGCAGGGAGGCGGCTACACCTTC.

CDR3 region: CASTQFADYNEQFF. The CDR3 DNA sequence: TGTGCCAGCACCCAGTTTGCGGACTACAATGAGCAGTTCTTC. The chain employs TRBV28 and TRBJ2-1; D not certain. Trimming left V 7 bases short and J 3 bases short, with 13 bases between. The CDR3 is made up of 14 amino acids. The germline V gene encodes CDR1 MDHEN and CDR2 SYDVKM.

The chain combines TRBV2 with TRBJ2-7; no clear D gene. The CDR3 runs to 10 residues. Germline assignment: CDR1 SNHLY and CDR2 FYNNEI. V lost 7 bases and J lost 11, with 12 bases in between. The CDR3 loop reads CASILGHEYF. As DNA, the CDR3 is TGTGCCAGCATCTTGGGTCACGAGTACTTC. Looking up the rest from reference TRBV2 and TRBJ2-7 gives the full variable domain: EPEVTQTPSHQVTQMGQEVILRCVPISNHLYFYWYRQILGQKVEFLVSFYNNEISEKSEIFDDQFSVERPDGSNFTLKIRSTKLEDSAMYFCASILGHEYFGPGTRLTVT.

The rearrangement uses TRBV7-2 and TRBJ1-5; a weak D match, TRBD1 (5 bases). Trimming removed 5 bases from V and 6 bases from J, with 11 bases in between. The length of the CDR3 is 13 residues. Germline V CDR1 and CDR2: SGHTA, FQGNSA. The CDR3 here is CASSPQGSQPQHF. DNA of the CDR3: TGTGCCAGCAGCCCCCAGGGAAGTCAGCCCCAGCATTTT.

The V and J genes are TRBV6-1 and TRBJ1-2; D remains unclear. The CDR3 sequence is 13 residues long. Deletions cut 7 bases from V and 7 bases from J, with 16 bases between. Germline loops: CDR1 MNHNS, CDR2 SASEGT. CDR3 DNA sequence: TGTGCCAGCACTGGCGGGCCGCGCGCTGGCTACACCTTC. Protein: CASTGGPRAGYTF.

This chain links TRBV7-6 with TRBJ2-7; 8 nucleotides line up with TRBD2. The germline gives CDR1 SGHVS, CDR2 FNYEAQ. Trimming at V came to 5 bases and at J to 2 bases, leaving 11 bases not matched to a gene. The CDR3 is made up of 16 amino acids. For the CDR3, the DNA is TGTGCCAGCAGCCCTAAACGACTAGCGAGCCCCTACGAGCAGTACTTC. Protein product: CASSPKRLASPYEQYF.

The chain is built from TRBV7-3 and TRBJ1-1; no definite D call. Germline V gives CDR1 SGHTA, CDR2 FQGTGA. The CDR3 is made up of 13 amino acids. V gave up 2 bases and J gave up 6 bases, with 10 bases separating them. The CDR3 loop is CASSLRVNAEAFF. CDR3 bases: TGTGCCAGCAGCTTACGGGTAAACGCTGAAGCTTTCTTT.

V is TRBV2 and J is TRBJ2-7; 10 nucleotides align to TRBD1. Germline V lookup: CDR1 SNHLY, CDR2 FYNNEI. Trimming cost V 6 bases and J 2 bases; bases outside gene matches: 7. The CDR3 contains 15 residues. The CDR3 DNA reads TGTGCCAGCAGCGAAATGACAGGGGGCGCCTACGAGCAGTACTTC. This gives the protein CASSEMTGGAYEQYF.

The J gene is TRBJ2-2, the V gene TRBV9; D remains unclear. V lost 0 bases and J lost 4, with 4 bases in between. There are 13 residues in the CDR3. CDR1 and CDR2 (germline): SGDLS, YYNGEE. The CDR3 is CASSVDLTGELFF. The CDR3, as DNA: TGTGCCAGCAGCGTAGACCTCACCGGGGAGCTGTTTTTT.

This chain joins TRBV7-6 and TRBJ1-1; no definite D call. Germline V gene sequence: CDR1 SGHVS, CDR2 FNYEAQ. The length of the CDR3 is 13 residues. Trimming shortened V by 1 base and J by 1 base, and 4 bases separated the two germline ends. The CDR3, as DNA: TGTGCCAGCAGCTTAGTTGGGAACACTGAAGCTTTCTTT. The encoded protein is CASSLVGNTEAFF.

This clone was counted a few times. The chain employs TRBV10-2 and TRBJ2-7, with TRBD2 as a possible D gene (5 bases). V was pared by 5 bases and J by 3 bases, with 8 bases between. The CDR3 extends over 12 amino acids. Germline V gives CDR1 WSHSY, CDR2 SAAADI. The CDR3 here is CASSNSVYEQYF. Written as DNA, the CDR3 is TGCGCCAGCAGTAATAGCGTCTACGAGCAGTACTTC.

This clone was seen once. The rearrangement joins TRBV6-1 to TRBJ1-1; no firm D call. V was cut by 5 bases and J by 7 bases, with 11 bases left in between. The CDR3 covers 12 residues. Germline CDR1 is MNHNS and CDR2 is SASEGT. The CDR3 region is CASSRTGSEAFF. The CDR3 DNA follows: TGTGCCAGCAGTCGAACGGGGAGTGAAGCTTTCTTT.

The V call is TRBV6-6, the J call TRBJ2-5, with 8 bases fitting TRBD1. CDR1 and CDR2 from the germline V gene are MNHNY and SVGAGI (reference sequence). CDR3 size: 13 residues. With 6 bases clipped from V and 3 bases from J, the junction kept 3 bases outside the gene matches. CDR3 in DNA: TGTGCCAGCAGCCGGACAGGGAAAGAGACCCAGTACTTC. It is translated as CASSRTGKETQYF.

This sequence joins TRBV2 and TRBJ2-1; a possible D gene is TRBD1 (6 bases). This CDR3 is 15 amino acids long. Per the germline V gene, CDR1 is SNHLY and CDR2 is FYNNEI. V was trimmed by 6 bases and J by 2 bases, leaving 14 bases between them. The CDR3 here is CASRAGTSAYNEQFF. In DNA, the CDR3 is TGTGCCAGCAGGGCCGGGACATCCGCCTACAATGAGCAGTTCTTC.

The V call is TRBV28, the J call TRBJ2-5; either TRBD1 or TRBD2 may fit D (5 bases each). V lost 3 bases and J 0 bases, leaving 17 bases between the germline ends. The CDR3 runs to 17 residues. Per germline, CDR1 MDHEN and CDR2 SYDVKM. The CDR3 sequence is CASSFPDLRGDQETQYF. The CDR3 DNA reads as TGTGCCAGCAGTTTCCCCGACTTGAGAGGGGACCAAGAGACCCAGTACTTC.

The V call is TRBV5-1, the J call TRBJ2-7, with D tentatively TRBD2 (5 bases). The germline V gene encodes CDR1 SGHRS and CDR2 YFSETQ. With 0 bases removed from V and 1 base from J, the gap between germline ends came to 14 bases. The CDR3 contains 16 residues. The CDR3 DNA follows: TGCGCCAGCAGCTTGGCCGGGGTTTCGGAGTCCTACGAGCAGTACTTC. It codes for CASSLAGVSESYEQYF.